This TCR beta chain comes out of a study of CXCR3 chemokines and chemotherapy response in bladder cancer. The germline gives CDR1 MNHEY, CDR2 SVGAGI. The CDR3 contains 14 residues. Trimming shortened V by 0 bases and J by 6 bases, and 11 bases separated the two germline ends. MiXCR, applied by TCRdb to the PCR reads, yields one record per CDR3 protein. The sample lists some 2,000 distinct CDR3 sequences, about 15% occurring once. In its sample, this clonotype ranks as medium-sized (0.01 to 0.1%). The biological material was taken from a patient whose treatment included neoadjuvant chemotherapy. The source is a human donor with bladder cancer that responded to neoadjuvant chemotherapy. The genes are TRBV6-5 and TRBJ1-2; tentatively, D is TRBD1 (6 bases). CDR3 bases: TGTGCCAGCAGTTACTCAGGGGGGGCAAATGGCTACACCTTC. Encoded protein: CASSYSGGANGYTF.